This T cell receptor (beta chain) was sequenced in a study of shared clonotypes between healthy human individuals. Turning to the study itself: Donor ages ranged 18 to 49 years: a couple of women, a few men. CD4 naive and memory got three plates each, CD8 naive two, CD8 memory one.

The method was immunoSEQ multiplex PCR; TCRdb's version includes in-frame clones alone and lacks a portion of them. The sample shows hundreds of thousands of clones, approximately 97% of them seen only once. There are 15 residues in the CDR3. Germline CDR1 reads SQVTM; CDR2 reads ANQGSEA. V was pared by 6 bases and J by 7 bases, with 16 bases of the junction left unmatched. The rearrangement uses TRBV29-1 and TRBJ2-7, with 9 bases lining up with TRBD1. The sample comprised naive CD4+ T cells sorted from blood. The subset is: CD45RA+ positively selected. This receptor was taken from a young woman in good health. CDR3 protein: CSVGPPGTGGREQYF. The CDR3 DNA reads TGCAGCGTCGGCCCTCCCGGCACAGGGGGCAGGGAGCAGTACTTC.